The entry below describes one T cell receptor (beta chain). The sample is drawn from a study of shared clonotypes between healthy human individuals. Germline CDR1 SGHDN, CDR2 FVKESK. This CDR3 contains 15 residues. The V gene lost 1 base and the J gene lost 0 bases, with 10 bases spanning the gap. In the original analysis: ImmunoSEQ output held junction-only sequences without quality scores, so filtering differed. TCRdb's copy holds only in-frame clones and misses some; the assay was immunoSEQ multiplex PCR. V and J calls and clone size are copied from that table; D and trimming were computed from the DNA. The sample has hundreds of thousands of clones; approximately 97% are singletons.

The chain carries TRBV14 and TRBJ2-7; no reliable D call. This TCR was sampled from a young woman in good health. Input material: naive CD4+ T cells sorted from blood. Subset: CD45RA+ positively selected. The CDR3 coding sequence is TGTGCCAGCAGCCAAGTCGAAAGGCGCTCCTACGAGCAGTACTTC. The encoded protein is CASSQVERRSYEQYF.